Shown below are 2 T cell receptor beta chains from a single sample sequenced in a study of blood T cell repertoires in COVID-19. Clones were read by immunoSEQ multiplex PCR, and TCRdb kept only the in-frame ones, dropping some. The sample has around 170,000 clones, about four fifths seen once. The source material was peripheral blood. All receptors come from a man between 65 and 79 years old who had recovered from COVID-19.

V and J are TRBV18 and TRBJ1-1, with 8 bases that match TRBD1. Germline CDR1 and CDR2: KGHSH and LQKENI. The CDR3 has 13 residues. The J segment lost 1 base and the V segment lost 8 bases, leaving 3 bases of the junction unmatched. CDR3 protein: CASKQGENTEAFF. The CDR3 DNA sequence: TGTGCCAGCAAACAGGGGGAGAACACTGAAGCTTTCTTT.

The chain has TRBV7-2 and TRBJ1-1; the D gene is possibly TRBD1 (5 bases). Trimming cost V 1 base and J 6 bases, with 9 bases left between them. Per germline, CDR1 SGHTA and CDR2 FQGNSA. This CDR3 region has 13 residues. CDR3: CASSLVGRSEAFF. For the CDR3, the DNA is TGTGCCAGCAGCTTAGTGGGGCGCTCTGAAGCTTTCTTT. Looking up the rest from reference TRBV7-2 and TRBJ1-1 gives the full variable domain: GAGVSQSPSNKVTEKGKDVELRCDPISGHTALYWYRQSLGQGLEFLIYFQGNSAPDKSGLPSDRFSAERTGGSVSTLTIQRTQQEDSAVYLCASSLVGRSEAFFGQGTRLTVV.